The clone carrying this T cell receptor (beta chain) was recorded many times. The target antigen is unknown. The sample belongs to a study of CD8+CD57+ T cells in acquired aplastic anemia. Study-level background: On average, sorted CD4+ and CD8+ cells gave around 3.3 ug of DNA. Healthy donors had, on average, roughly 9.8 million reads for their CD4+ cells. Whole-study results and caveats: Patients and controls shared under 35 CD8+ CDR3 sequences, which appeared highly expressed in patients and within their immunodominant clones. Patients did not significantly differ from controls in CD8+ Simpson's diversity.

This CDR3 region has 15 residues. Germline CDR1 reads SQVTM; CDR2 reads ANQGSEA. Losses at the gene ends were 7 bases for V and 5 bases for J; bases not matched to a gene: 16. TCR beta VDJ combinations and CDR3 sequences were profiled from genomic DNA. MiXCR, applied by TCRdb to the reads, yields one record per CDR3 protein. The top ten clones hold around 2.9% of a sample with some 190,000 distinct CDR3 sequences, around 45% of them seen once. Sequencing input: sorted CD4+, CD8+, or CD8+CD57+ T cells (not recorded which) from PBMCs. The source of this sequence is a human donor in good health. This sequence joins TRBV29-1 and TRBJ2-5; TRBD2 matches 7 bases. CDR3 residues: CSAGTITSPGETQYF. The CDR3 DNA follows: TGCAGCGCCGGGACTATTACCTCCCCCGGGGAGACCCAGTACTTC.